This entry concerns a single T cell receptor (beta chain). Its antigen remains unidentified. These data are taken from a study of coeliac disease. Study-level background: High-resolution HLA typing was lacking; TRBV7-2 bias was queried instead.

TCRdb's table, derived via immunoSEQ multiplex PCR, lists solely in-frame clones and lacks some. The sample carries fewer than 10,000 clones, 67% recorded once. Broader study findings: The authors judged this method unsuitable for unbiased gliadin-specific T cell detection. Few TRB amino acid sequences were shared between samples; most were unique.

The CDR3 spans 13 residues. Germline CDR1 reads SGHDN; CDR2 reads FVKESK. Trimming removed 4 bases from V and 4 bases from J; junction bases left unmatched: 3. The chain links TRBV14 to TRBJ2-7; 8 bases are a match to TRBD2. The source material was lamina propria lymphocytes from the gut. This receptor was taken from a woman between 55 and 75 years old with celiac disease. The CDR3 here is CASSLPSGYEQYF. The CDR3 bases are TGTGCCAGCAGCCTCCCTAGCGGGTACGAGCAGTACTTC.